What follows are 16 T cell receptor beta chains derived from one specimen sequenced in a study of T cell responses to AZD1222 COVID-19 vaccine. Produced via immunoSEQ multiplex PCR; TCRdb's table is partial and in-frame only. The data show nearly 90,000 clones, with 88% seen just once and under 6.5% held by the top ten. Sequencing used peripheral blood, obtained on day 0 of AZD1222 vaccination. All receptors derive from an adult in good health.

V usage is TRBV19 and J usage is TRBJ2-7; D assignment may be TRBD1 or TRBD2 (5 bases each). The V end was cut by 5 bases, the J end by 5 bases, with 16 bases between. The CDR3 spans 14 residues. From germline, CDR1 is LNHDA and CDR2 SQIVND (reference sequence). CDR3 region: CASSYGGTLNEQYF. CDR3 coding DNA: TGTGCCAGTAGTTATGGTGGGACCCTCAACGAGCAGTACTTC.

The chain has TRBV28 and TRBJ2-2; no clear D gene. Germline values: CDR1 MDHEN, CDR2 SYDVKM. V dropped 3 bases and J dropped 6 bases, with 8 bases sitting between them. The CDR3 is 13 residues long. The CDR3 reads CASSFPDAGELFF. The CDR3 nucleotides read TGTGCCAGCAGTTTCCCGGACGCCGGGGAGCTGTTTTTT. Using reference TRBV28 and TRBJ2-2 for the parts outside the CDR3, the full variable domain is DVKVTQSSRYLVKRTGEKVFLECVQDMDHENMFWYRQDPGLGLRLIYFSYDVKMKEKGDIPEGYSVSREKKERFSLILESASTNQTSMYLCASSFPDAGELFFGEGSRLTVL.

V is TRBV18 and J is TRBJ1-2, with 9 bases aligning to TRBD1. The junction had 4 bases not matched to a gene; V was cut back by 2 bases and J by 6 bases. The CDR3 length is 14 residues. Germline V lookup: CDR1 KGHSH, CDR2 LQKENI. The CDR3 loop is CASSPTDRGHGYTF. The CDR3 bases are TGTGCCAGCTCACCAACGGACAGGGGCCATGGCTACACCTTC.

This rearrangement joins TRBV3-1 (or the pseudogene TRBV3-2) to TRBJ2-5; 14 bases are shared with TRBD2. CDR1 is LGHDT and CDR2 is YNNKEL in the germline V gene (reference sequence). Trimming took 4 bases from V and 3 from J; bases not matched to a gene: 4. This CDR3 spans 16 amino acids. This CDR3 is CASSPGLAGGKETQYF. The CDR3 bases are TGTGCCAGCAGCCCTGGACTAGCGGGAGGTAAAGAGACCCAGTACTTC.

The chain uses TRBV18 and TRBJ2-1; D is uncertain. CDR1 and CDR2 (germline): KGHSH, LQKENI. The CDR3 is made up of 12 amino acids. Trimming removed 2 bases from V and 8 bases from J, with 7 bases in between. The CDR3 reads CASSPGNDEQFF. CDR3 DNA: TGTGCCAGCTCACCAGGAAATGATGAGCAGTTCTTC.

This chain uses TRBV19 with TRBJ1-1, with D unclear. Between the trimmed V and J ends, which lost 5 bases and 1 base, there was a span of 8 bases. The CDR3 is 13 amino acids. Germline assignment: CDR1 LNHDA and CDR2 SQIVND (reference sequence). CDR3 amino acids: CASSYGPNTEAFF. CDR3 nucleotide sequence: TGTGCCAGTAGTTATGGCCCGAACACTGAAGCTTTCTTT.

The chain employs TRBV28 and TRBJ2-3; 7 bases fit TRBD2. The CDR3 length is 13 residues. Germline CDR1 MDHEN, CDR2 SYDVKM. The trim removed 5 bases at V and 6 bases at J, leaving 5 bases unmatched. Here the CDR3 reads CASSGEGKDTQYF. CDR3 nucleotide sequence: TGTGCCAGCAGTGGGGAGGGGAAGGATACGCAGTATTTT. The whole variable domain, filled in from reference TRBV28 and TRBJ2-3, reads DVKVTQSSRYLVKRTGEKVFLECVQDMDHENMFWYRQDPGLGLRLIYFSYDVKMKEKGDIPEGYSVSREKKERFSLILESASTNQTSMYLCASSGEGKDTQYFGPGTRLTVL.

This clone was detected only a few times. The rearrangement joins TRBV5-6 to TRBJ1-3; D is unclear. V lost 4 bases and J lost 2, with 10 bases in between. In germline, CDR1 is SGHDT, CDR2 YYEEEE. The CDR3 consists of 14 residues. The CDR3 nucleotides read TGTGCCAGCAGCCCTGTTGCTGCTGGAAACACCATATATTTT. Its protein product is CASSPVAAGNTIYF.

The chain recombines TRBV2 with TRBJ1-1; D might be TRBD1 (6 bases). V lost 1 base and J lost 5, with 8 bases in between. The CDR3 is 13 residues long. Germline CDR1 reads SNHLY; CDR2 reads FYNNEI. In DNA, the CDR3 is TGTGCCAGCAGTGAAGGGGGACATACTGAAGCTTTCTTT. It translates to CASSEGGHTEAFF.

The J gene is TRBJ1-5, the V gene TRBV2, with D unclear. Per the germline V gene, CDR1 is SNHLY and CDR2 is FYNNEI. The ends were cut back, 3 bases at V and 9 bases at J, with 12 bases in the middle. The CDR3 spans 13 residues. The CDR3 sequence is CASSDGGSSPQHF. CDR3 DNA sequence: TGTGCCAGCAGTGATGGCGGATCCTCGCCCCAGCATTTT.

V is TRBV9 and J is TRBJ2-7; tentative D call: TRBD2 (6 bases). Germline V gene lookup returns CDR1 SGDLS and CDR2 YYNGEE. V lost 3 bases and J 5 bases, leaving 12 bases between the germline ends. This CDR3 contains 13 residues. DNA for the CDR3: TGTGCCAGCAGCGCGGGACTGCCTAACGAGCAGTACTTC. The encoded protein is CASSAGLPNEQYF.

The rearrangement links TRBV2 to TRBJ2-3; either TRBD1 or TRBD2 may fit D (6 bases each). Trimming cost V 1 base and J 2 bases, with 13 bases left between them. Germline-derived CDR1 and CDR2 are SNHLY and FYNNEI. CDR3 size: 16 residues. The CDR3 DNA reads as TGTGCCAGCAGTGAAGGGGGGGCCTACCCCACAGATACGCAGTATTTT. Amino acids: CASSEGGAYPTDTQYF.

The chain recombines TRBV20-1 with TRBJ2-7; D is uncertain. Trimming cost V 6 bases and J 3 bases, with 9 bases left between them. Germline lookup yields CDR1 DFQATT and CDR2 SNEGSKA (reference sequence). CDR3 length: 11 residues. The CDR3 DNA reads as TGCAGTGCCAGCCCAGTCTACGAGCAGTACTTC. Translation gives CSASPVYEQYF.

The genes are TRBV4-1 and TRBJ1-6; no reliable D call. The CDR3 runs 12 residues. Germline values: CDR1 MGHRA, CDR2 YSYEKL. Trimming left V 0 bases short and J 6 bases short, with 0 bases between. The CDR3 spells CASSQDNSPLHF. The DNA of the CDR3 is TGCGCCAGCAGCCAAGATAATTCACCCCTCCACTTT.

The CDR3 loop is CATGGERNEQFF. CDR3 sequence (DNA): TGCGCCACCGGAGGGGAGCGGAATGAGCAGTTCTTC. The chain uses TRBV5-1 and TRBJ2-1; D possibly corresponds to TRBD2 (6 bases). The CDR3 loop spans 12 amino acids. The germline V and J ends were trimmed by 9 bases and 7 bases, with 14 bases remaining between them. Germline V gives CDR1 SGHRS, CDR2 YFSETQ.

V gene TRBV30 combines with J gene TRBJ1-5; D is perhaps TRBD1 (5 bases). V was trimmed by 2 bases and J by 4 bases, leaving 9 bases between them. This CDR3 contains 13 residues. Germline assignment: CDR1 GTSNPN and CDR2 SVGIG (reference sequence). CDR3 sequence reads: CAWSLQGNQPQHF. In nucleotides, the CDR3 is TGTGCCTGGAGTCTCCAGGGAAATCAGCCCCAGCATTTT. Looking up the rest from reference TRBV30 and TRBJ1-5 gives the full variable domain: SQTIHQWPATLVQPVGSPLSLECTVEGTSNPNLYWYRQAAGRGLQLLFYSVGIGQISSEVPQNLSASRPQDRQFILSSKKLLLSDSGFYLCAWSLQGNQPQHFGDGTRLSIL.